This T cell receptor (delta chain) is drawn from a study of gamma-delta chains in newborns, infants, children. The wider study: Polyclonal expansion of innate γδ T cells after birth follows microbial exposure.

J lost 0 bases, V lost 4 bases, and 25 bases had no gene match. Germline-derived CDR1 and CDR2 are TSWWSYY and QGS. The length of the CDR3 is 22 residues. This clone was observed a handful of times. TCRdb fed the reads to CATT. The table lists 3,900 or so delta-chain clones, more than 35% of them singletons. This TCR came from a child who received the measles vaccine. The rearrangement joins TRDV1 to TRDJ1; TRDD3 agrees at 8 bases. The sequencing input was blood. CDR3 region: CALGAPLVPPSYWGLYTDKLIF. The DNA of the CDR3 is TGTGCTCTTGGGGCGCCCCTGGTACCTCCCTCGTACTGGGGGTTGTACACCGATAAACTCATCTTT.